This T cell receptor beta chain is drawn from a study of T-cell reconstitution after alpha-beta-depleted transplantation in children. Regarding the study as a whole: Recipient T cells and thymic progenitors that survived were the source of the high TCRbeta diversity seen at day 60 in some patients. From newly produced T cells came most of the T-cell counts and diversity one year after transplant. Alpha-beta T cells about two months after transplant reportedly derived from several hundred expanded graft clones.

Preparation of the TCRbeta library was carried out with unique molecular identifiers. Each CDR3 protein is one row after TCRdb ran MiXCR on the PCR reads. The sample carries 25,000 to 35,000 distinct CDR3 sequences, around 7% recorded once. V shed 9 bases, J shed 4 bases, and the junction held 5 bases outside the gene matches. This CDR3 is 13 amino acids long. This clonotype was recorded many times. Its cognate antigen is unknown. This sequence was found in a child younger than two who had a stem cell transplant for acute myeloid leukemia, so the T cells may come from the graft donor. The sequencing used peripheral blood, collected 60 days after TCRalphabeta/CD19-depleted stem cell transplant. This chain links TRBV12-3 or TRBV12-4 with TRBJ2-2, with 7 positions matching TRBD1. CDR3 in amino acids: CASLDRVTGELFF. DNA of the CDR3: TGTGCCAGTCTCGACAGGGTCACCGGGGAGCTGTTTTTT.